These 24 T cell receptor beta chains came from one sample sequenced in a study of T cell repertoires in ileal Crohn's disease. Time point indicated: inflamed ileum from the surgical specimen. Produced via immunoSEQ multiplex PCR; TCRdb's table is partial and in-frame only. This table holds around 16,000 clones, more than 90% found once. The specimen sequenced was ileal tissue. All receptors derive from an adult with Crohn's disease.

V gene TRBV9 combines with J gene TRBJ2-7; 9 bases line up with TRBD1. The ends lost 0 bases at V and 5 bases at J; junction bases unmatched: 3. This CDR3 comprises 14 residues. The germline gives CDR1 SGDLS, CDR2 YYNGEE. This chain's CDR3 is CASSVGDRVDEQYF. The CDR3, as DNA: TGTGCCAGCAGCGTAGGGGACAGGGTTGACGAGCAGTACTTC.

The J gene is TRBJ1-2, the V gene TRBV7-2; D not certain. V was pared by 0 bases and J by 4 bases, with 9 bases between. CDR1 SGHTA and CDR2 FQGNSA come from the germline V gene. The CDR3 covers 14 residues. CDR3 sequence: CASSLAQQSYGYTF. DNA of the CDR3: TGTGCCAGCAGCTTAGCGCAGCAGAGCTATGGCTACACCTTC.

The chain links TRBV9 to TRBJ1-1; no clear D. Germline values: CDR1 SGDLS, CDR2 YYNGEE. Trimming took off 0 bases at V and 2 bases at J, with 11 bases between the two ends. This CDR3 contains 15 residues. The CDR3 DNA reads TGTGCCAGCAGCGTAGCTACGACGGGAAACACTGAAGCTTTCTTT. Translating it yields CASSVATTGNTEAFF.

The chain is built from TRBV7-6 and TRBJ1-1, with 7 bases identical to TRBD1. The CDR3 length is 15 residues. CDR1 and CDR2 from the germline V gene are SGHVS and FNYEAQ. V lost 1 base and J lost 3; bases outside the gene matches: 5. The CDR3 nucleotides are TGTGCCAGCAGCTTAGTGCAGGGGGGGGACACTGAAGCTTTCTTT. Protein sequence: CASSLVQGGDTEAFF.

V is TRBV6-5 and J is TRBJ1-6; D not resolved. V lost 7 bases and J lost 8, with 12 bases in between. This CDR3 region has 13 residues. The germline gives CDR1 MNHEY, CDR2 SVGAGI. The CDR3 DNA is TGTGCCAGCACCAATTCGGGGTATTCACCCCTCCACTTT. Amino acids: CASTNSGYSPLHF.

V usage is TRBV5-6 and J usage is TRBJ2-2; the D gene is possibly TRBD1 (6 bases). V dropped 4 bases and J dropped 4 bases, with 17 bases sitting between them. The germline CDR1 and CDR2 sequences are SGHDT and YYEEEE. CDR3 size: 16 residues. CDR3 DNA: TGTGCCAGCAGCACGACCTGGGACACCTCCACCGGGGAGCTGTTTTTT. Its protein product is CASSTTWDTSTGELFF.

The chain uses TRBV5-5 and TRBJ2-7, with a possible D match to TRBD1 (6 bases). The CDR3 sequence is 16 residues long. V was clipped by 0 bases and J by 5 bases, with 18 bases between them. Germline V gene lookup returns CDR1 SGHKS and CDR2 YYEKEE (reference sequence). DNA for the CDR3: TGTGCCAGCAGCTTGGTTTCAGGGGTACGGCGAAACGAGCAGTACTTC. Translated, it gives CASSLVSGVRRNEQYF.

The V gene is TRBV5-1, the J gene TRBJ2-3; D gene unclear. This CDR3 comprises 14 residues. The germline CDR1 and CDR2 sequences are SGHRS and YFSETQ. The V gene lost 9 bases and the J gene lost 2 bases, with 16 bases spanning the gap. CDR3 nucleotide sequence: TGCGCCACCGGTAGTCGGCCCGACACAGATACGCAGTATTTT. Its translation: CATGSRPDTDTQYF.

The rearrangement joins TRBV13 to TRBJ1-2; D gene ambiguous. This CDR3 comprises 20 residues. Trimming took off 1 base at V and 0 bases at J, with 24 bases between the two ends. Germline CDR1 is PRHDT and CDR2 is FYEKMQ (reference sequence). CDR3 in DNA: TGTGCCAGCAGCTTAGTAAGGTTGCGACCGAATCCCGTCTCTAACTATGGCTACACCTTC. This codes for CASSLVRLRPNPVSNYGYTF.

V usage is TRBV10-3 and J usage is TRBJ2-1; D unresolved. Trimming stripped 11 bases from V and 5 bases from J, with 16 bases between. This CDR3 has 13 residues. Looked up from germline, CDR1 is ENHRY and CDR2 is SYGVKD. Written as DNA, the CDR3 is TGTGCCTCCGGCCGGGTTGGCGACAATGAGCAGTTCTTC. Translated, it gives CASGRVGDNEQFF.

This clone was found once. The rearrangement links TRBV30 to TRBJ1-2; TRBD1 matches at 8 bases. The germline V gene encodes CDR1 GTSNPN and CDR2 SVGIG (reference sequence). V lost 3 bases, J lost 8 bases, and 5 bases stayed unmatched. CDR3 length equals 12 residues. CDR3 coding DNA: TGTGCCTGGAGGGACAGGGCGGAAGGCTACACCTTC. It specifies CAWRDRAEGYTF.

About this clone: In the same sample, other DNA sequences code for this CDR3. The V and J genes are TRBV2 and TRBJ2-5; a weak D match, TRBD1 (6 bases). Trimming removed 7 bases at V and 0 bases at J, with 12 bases between. This CDR3 region has 14 residues. Germline-derived CDR1 and CDR2 are SNHLY and FYNNEI. The CDR3 sequence is CASKDTGYQETQYF. The DNA of the CDR3 is TGTGCCAGCAAAGACACAGGGTACCAAGAGACCCAGTACTTC.

The genes are TRBV21-1 and TRBJ2-7; the table's D call, TRBD1, has no DNA check behind it. TRBV21-1 is assigned pseudogene status. CDR3 length: 15 amino acids. CDR3 protein: CASSKDSWVSYEQYF. The CDR3 nucleotides read TGTGCCAGCAGCAAGGACAGTTGGGTATCCTACGAGCAGTACTTC.

This clone was seen a single time. The chain recombines TRBV4-1 with TRBJ2-3; D may correspond to TRBD1 or TRBD2 (6 bases each). CDR3 size: 17 residues. With 2 bases removed from V and 4 bases from J, the gap between germline ends came to 19 bases. Germline V CDR1 and CDR2: MGHRA, YSYEKL. This CDR3 reads CASSQWGARTGPDTQYF. For the CDR3, the DNA is TGCGCCAGCAGCCAATGGGGGGCTCGCACCGGGCCAGATACGCAGTATTTT.

This clone was observed once. The gene calls are TRBV9 and TRBJ2-4, with D hard to call. CDR3 length equals 15 residues. Looked up from germline, CDR1 is SGDLS and CDR2 is YYNGEE. With 5 bases removed from V and 0 bases from J, the gap between germline ends came to 12 bases. The CDR3 sequence is CASSSGALAKNIQYF. Written as DNA, the CDR3 is TGTGCCAGCAGTTCCGGCGCGCTAGCCAAAAACATTCAGTACTTC.

The V and J genes are TRBV6-5 and TRBJ1-5; D unclear. Germline CDR1 reads MNHEY; CDR2 reads SVGAGI. This CDR3 region has 13 residues. The V gene lost 9 bases and the J gene lost 0 bases, with 9 bases spanning the gap. In nucleotides, the CDR3 is TGTGCCAGTTCTCTTCCTAGCAATCAGCCCCAGCATTTT. Translation gives CASSLPSNQPQHF.

The chain uses TRBV15 and TRBJ1-2; D unresolved. The CDR3 sequence is 16 residues long. Per the germline V gene, CDR1 is LNHNV and CDR2 is YYDKDF (reference sequence). V lost 0 bases to trimming and J lost 3 bases, with 14 bases between them. The CDR3 here is CATSRDRDPAYYGYTF. The DNA of the CDR3 is TGTGCCACCAGCAGAGATCGAGACCCTGCTTACTATGGCTACACCTTC.

On this clone itself: Its ends do not fully match the called genes, so a read error is possible. The chain combines TRBV7-7 with TRBJ2-1; 9 bases fit TRBD1. CDR1 is SSHAT, CDR2 FNYEAQ, per germline (reference sequence). This CDR3 spans 15 amino acids. The CDR3 here is CASSAGTGTFNEQFF. The CDR3 nucleotides are TGTGCTAGCAGCGCCGGGACAGGGACCTTCAATGAGCAGTTCTTC.

V usage is TRBV19 and J usage is TRBJ2-2, with 7 nucleotides matching TRBD2. V was pared by 7 bases and J by 7 bases, with 15 bases of the junction left unmatched. This CDR3 is built from 16 residues. CDR1 LNHDA and CDR2 SQIVND come from the germline V gene (reference sequence). CDR3 region: CASTRRNRGGDGELFF. DNA for the CDR3: TGTGCCAGTACTAGGAGGAATCGGGGAGGGGACGGGGAGCTGTTTTTT.

In this sample, this clone turned up once. The genes are TRBV7-9 and TRBJ1-3, with TRBD1 identical over 11 bases. The V gene end was trimmed by 5 bases and the J gene end by 2 bases; junction bases not matched to a gene: 2. The CDR3 is 15 residues long. Per the germline V gene, CDR1 is SEHNR and CDR2 is FQNEAQ (reference sequence). The CDR3 spells CASSGQGAAGNTIYF. In DNA, the CDR3 is TGTGCCAGCAGCGGACAGGGGGCGGCTGGAAACACCATATATTTT.

V gene TRBV21-1 combines with J gene TRBJ1-1; the DNA was not compared with TRBD1, the D call given in the table. TRBV21-1 is a documented pseudogene. This CDR3 contains 14 residues. CDR3 in amino acids: CASSPLTGLNEAFF. Written as DNA, the CDR3 is TGTGCCAGCAGCCCCTTGACAGGGTTAAATGAAGCTTTCTTT.

This clone was observed once. The rearrangement uses TRBV12-2 and TRBJ1-4; no check of the table's D call, TRBD1, against the DNA was made. TRBV12-2 is a recognized pseudogene. This CDR3 comprises 22 residues. The CDR3 loop is CASRLSPSRDRGTWGVNEKLFF. CDR3 coding DNA: TGTGCAAGTCGCTTATCACCTTCCCGGGACAGGGGGACATGGGGGGTTAATGAAAAACTGTTTTTT.

The V gene is TRBV7-9, the J gene TRBJ1-3, with 8 bases aligning to TRBD1. After removal of 5 bases from V and 3 bases from J, the junction contained 18 bases not matched to a gene. Germline loops: CDR1 SEHNR, CDR2 FQNEAQ (reference sequence). The CDR3 consists of 19 residues. The CDR3, as DNA: TGTGCCAGCAGCCCAAAAGGGGGGACAGGATTGCCACTTGGAAACACCATATATTTT. It codes for CASSPKGGTGLPLGNTIYF.

The chain links TRBV9 to TRBJ1-1, with D unclear. Trimming removed 3 bases at V and 1 base at J, with 7 bases between. The CDR3 covers 13 residues. Germline values: CDR1 SGDLS, CDR2 YYNGEE. CDR3 DNA: TGTGCCAGCAGCGGGCGAAAGAACACTGAAGCTTTCTTT. This sequence encodes CASSGRKNTEAFF.